One and the same sample provided the 23 T cell receptor beta chains below, sequenced in a study of blood T cell repertoires in COVID-19. TCRdb keeps only in-frame clones here, not all; method: immunoSEQ multiplex PCR. The sample records roughly 220,000 clones, around 90% being singletons. The sequencing input was PBMCs or T cells enriched from blood (not recorded which). The receptors were gathered from a man aged 25-45 years who had been exposed to COVID-19.

The chain is built from TRBV18 and TRBJ1-5; D is perhaps TRBD1 (6 bases). This CDR3 is built from 17 residues. Germline values: CDR1 KGHSH, CDR2 LQKENI. The ends were cut back, 2 bases at V and 4 bases at J, with 18 bases in the middle. CDR3 bases: TGTGCCAGCTCACCAAAGAGCGGGGGCCAATCTAATCAGCCCCAGCATTTT. Its protein is CASSPKSGGQSNQPQHF.

The chain recombines TRBV15 with TRBJ2-2, with 7 bases aligning to TRBD1. The CDR3 covers 13 residues. J was trimmed by 7 bases and V by 4 bases; bases with no gene match: 3. Germline CDR1 LNHNV, CDR2 YYDKDF (reference sequence). Here the CDR3 DNA reads TGTGCCACCAGCACCCGACAGGGCGGGGAGCTGTTTTTT. Its translation is CATSTRQGGELFF.

This chain links TRBV4-3 with TRBJ1-3; D is unresolved. CDR1 and CDR2 from the germline V gene are LGHNA and YSLEER. V gave up 4 bases and J gave up 1 base, with 11 bases separating them. This CDR3 contains 15 residues. The CDR3 region is CASSPDEVSGNTIYF. The CDR3, as DNA: TGCGCCAGCAGCCCCGACGAGGTTTCTGGAAACACCATATATTTT.

This clone was seen only once. The gene calls are TRBV19 and TRBJ2-2; 7 nucleotides agree with TRBD1. Germline CDR1 reads LNHDA; CDR2 reads SQIVND (reference sequence). V lost 1 base and J lost 7; bases outside the gene matches: 3. The CDR3 sequence is 14 residues long. CDR3 region: CASSIVRDSGELFF. The CDR3 DNA follows: TGTGCCAGTAGTATAGTGAGGGACAGCGGGGAGCTGTTTTTT. Combining the CDR3 with reference TRBV19 and TRBJ2-2 gives the whole variable domain DGGITQSPKYLFRKEGQNVTLSCEQNLNHDAMYWYRQDPGQGLRLIYYSQIVNDFQKGDIAEGYSVSREKKESFPLTVTSAQKNPTAFYLCASSIVRDSGELFFGEGSRLTVL.

The V and J genes are TRBV7-9 and TRBJ2-1; D might be TRBD2 (6 bases). There are 14 residues in the CDR3. Trimming took off 5 bases at V and 5 bases at J, with 13 bases between the two ends. The germline V gene encodes CDR1 SEHNR and CDR2 FQNEAQ (reference sequence). The CDR3 region is CASSVGTSDNEQFF. The CDR3 DNA sequence: TGTGCCAGCAGCGTAGGGACTTCTGACAATGAGCAGTTCTTC.

In this sample, this clone turned up once. The V gene is TRBV7-8, the J gene TRBJ1-5, with D unresolved. The V gene's germline CDR1 is SGHVS and CDR2 FQNEAQ. The CDR3 runs 16 residues. The ends were cut back, 1 base at V and 0 bases at J, with 10 bases in the middle. In DNA form, the CDR3 reads TGTGCCAGCAGCTTAGAAGGAGTAAATAGCAATCAGCCCCAGCATTTT. The encoded protein is CASSLEGVNSNQPQHF.

J is TRBJ2-1 and V is TRBV9, with TRBD2 as a possible D gene (6 bases). The CDR3 spans 16 residues. In germline, CDR1 is SGDLS, CDR2 YYNGEE. Trimming left V 6 bases short and J 2 bases short, with 18 bases between. The CDR3 reads CASNMHSGRPYNEQFF. CDR3 nucleotide sequence: TGTGCCAGCAACATGCACTCAGGGAGGCCCTACAATGAGCAGTTCTTC.

V usage is TRBV19 and J usage is TRBJ2-4; D ambiguous. Germline values: CDR1 LNHDA, CDR2 SQIVND (reference sequence). Deletions cut 6 bases from V and 2 bases from J, with 8 bases between. This CDR3 region has 13 residues. This CDR3 is CASSPLPKNIQYF. In nucleotides, the CDR3 is TGTGCCAGTAGCCCTCTACCCAAAAACATTCAGTACTTC.

The chain's CDR3 is CASSLDTPYEQYF. The CDR3 DNA is TGTGCCAGCAGTTTAGATACTCCCTACGAGCAGTACTTC. The chain employs TRBV12-3 or TRBV12-4 and TRBJ2-7; D gene ambiguous. The CDR3 is 13 amino acids. V dropped 1 base and J dropped 2 bases, with 6 bases sitting between them.

This chain connects TRBV6-1 to TRBJ2-5, with 9 bases that match TRBD2. The germline V gene has CDR1 MNHNS and CDR2 SASEGT. The CDR3 is 15 residues long. V was pared by 2 bases and J by 8 bases, with 9 bases of the junction left unmatched. The CDR3 sequence: CASSELRGLAYTQYF. The CDR3, as DNA: TGTGCCAGCAGTGAACTTCGGGGACTAGCCTATACCCAGTACTTC.

CDR3 sequence: CASSYTYRTNEKLFF. The CDR3 DNA sequence: TGTGCCAGCAGTTACACCTACAGAACCAATGAAAAACTGTTTTTT. The rearrangement uses TRBV6-5 and TRBJ1-4; D remains ambiguous. This CDR3 spans 15 amino acids. The ends were cut back, 2 bases at V and 5 bases at J, with 12 bases in the middle. Germline CDR1 and CDR2: MNHEY and SVGAGI.

The genes are TRBV4-2 and TRBJ2-1; no clear D. The germline gives CDR1 LGHNA, CDR2 YNFKEQ. V was clipped by 0 bases and J by 13 bases, with 16 bases between them. CDR3 length equals 14 residues. The CDR3 region is CASSQDEKINSQFF. The CDR3 coding sequence is TGTGCCAGCAGCCAAGATGAGAAGATAAACTCTCAGTTCTTC.

The rearrangement joins TRBV6-5 to TRBJ2-2; TRBD1 matches 10 bases. This CDR3 has 14 amino acids. Germline V gene lookup returns CDR1 MNHEY and CDR2 SVGAGI. After removal of 6 bases from V and 6 bases from J, the junction contained 4 bases not matched to a gene. The CDR3 reads CASSGDRGAGELFF. CDR3 in DNA: TGTGCCAGCAGCGGGGACAGGGGCGCCGGGGAGCTGTTTTTT.

The chain links TRBV7-9 to TRBJ1-1; D gene unclear. The V gene's germline CDR1 is SEHNR and CDR2 FQNEAQ (reference sequence). Trimming took 4 bases from V and 6 from J, leaving 6 bases between them. The CDR3 is 11 residues long. CDR3 sequence: CASSWPSEAFF. CDR3 sequence (DNA): TGTGCCAGCAGCTGGCCTTCTGAAGCTTTCTTT.

J is TRBJ2-5 and V is TRBV19; TRBD1 agrees at 8 bases. This CDR3 spans 16 amino acids. CDR1 and CDR2 from the germline V gene are LNHDA and SQIVND (reference sequence). J gave up 4 bases and V 3 bases, and 10 bases lay outside the gene matches. The CDR3 DNA reads as TGTGCCAGTAGTATTTTAGGACAGGGCGGAGGAGAGACCCAGTACTTC. This codes for CASSILGQGGGETQYF.

V and J are TRBV24-1 and TRBJ2-3, with 16 nucleotides matching TRBD2. There are 19 residues in the CDR3. Germline assignment: CDR1 KGHDR and CDR2 SFDVKD. V shed 3 bases, J shed 1 base, and the junction held 6 bases outside the gene matches. Written as DNA, the CDR3 is TGTGCCACCAGTGATACCTCCGGGACTAGCGGGGGGGGCACAGATACGCAGTATTTT. Translation: CATSDTSGTSGGGTDTQYF.

The chain recombines TRBV6-1 with TRBJ2-7, with 9 bases aligning to TRBD1. With 3 bases clipped from V and 3 bases from J, the junction kept 12 bases outside the gene matches. Per germline, CDR1 MNHNS and CDR2 SASEGT. The CDR3 consists of 17 residues. This chain's CDR3 is CASSDRVPDRGNYEQYF. CDR3 bases: TGTGCCAGCAGTGATAGGGTCCCCGACAGGGGGAACTACGAGCAGTACTTC.

The chain combines TRBV2 with TRBJ2-1, with D tentatively TRBD2 (7 bases). The CDR3 runs to 15 residues. Trimming removed 8 bases from V and 1 base from J, with 15 bases in between. Germline CDR1 and CDR2: SNHLY and FYNNEI. The CDR3 region is CASGRGGTSYNEQFF. The CDR3 bases are TGTGCCAGCGGTAGGGGGGGTACTTCCTACAATGAGCAGTTCTTC.

The chain uses TRBV19 and TRBJ2-1; 8 bases are a match to TRBD1. The CDR3 loop spans 14 amino acids. Per the germline V gene, CDR1 is LNHDA and CDR2 is SQIVND (reference sequence). With V trimmed by 8 bases and J by 3 bases, 6 bases remained unmatched. The CDR3 spells CASSRTGSYNEQFF. As DNA, the CDR3 is TGTGCCAGTTCCCGGACAGGGAGCTACAATGAGCAGTTCTTC.

The chain's CDR3 is CASSLNPVSNEKLFF. The CDR3 DNA reads as TGTGCCAGCAGCTTAAATCCAGTTTCTAATGAAAAACTGTTTTTT. The chain employs TRBV7-9 and TRBJ1-4; unclear D gene. CDR1 is SEHNR, CDR2 FQNEAQ, per germline (reference sequence). V shed 2 bases and J shed 3 bases, with 10 bases lying between them. This CDR3 contains 15 residues.

The chain employs TRBV9 and TRBJ2-3, with 7 bases aligning to TRBD1. The CDR3 sequence is 16 residues long. With 0 bases clipped from V and 0 bases from J, the junction kept 4 bases outside the gene matches. Germline V gene data show CDR1 as SGDLS and CDR2 as YYNGEE. The chain's CDR3 is CASSVVGTVSTDTQYF. CDR3 in DNA: TGTGCCAGCAGCGTAGTGGGGACAGTTAGCACAGATACGCAGTATTTT.

This clone was seen just once. The CDR3 region is CAISSMATQGAETQYF. In DNA form, the CDR3 reads TGTGCCATCAGCTCCATGGCCACACAGGGGGCTGAGACCCAGTACTTC. The V call is TRBV10-3, the J call TRBJ2-5; 9 bases line up with TRBD1. CDR1 and CDR2 (germline): ENHRY, SYGVKD. This CDR3 spans 16 amino acids. The V and J ends lost 6 bases and 5 bases, in that order; junction bases with no gene match: 13.

The gene calls are TRBV6-4 and TRBJ2-3; 9 bases agree with TRBD2. The CDR3 runs 16 residues. V dropped 0 bases and J dropped 1; count of bases not matched to a gene: 2. Germline V gives CDR1 MRHNA, CDR2 SNTAGT. CDR3 protein: CASSDSVAGGTDTQYF. The CDR3, as DNA: TGTGCCAGCAGTGACTCAGTAGCGGGGGGCACAGATACGCAGTATTTT.